These T cell receptor beta chains were read from a single sample in a study of OX40 agonist ivuxolimab in advanced cancers. Assay used: immunoSEQ multiplex PCR; TCRdb lists only in-frame clones, some missing. The table records approximately 89,000 clones, 87% of them present only once. The material sequenced was CD4+ or CD8+ T cells sorted from blood, taken in a trial of the OX40 agonist ivuxolimab. These receptors were obtained from an adult with an advanced solid tumor such as melanoma, head and neck, liver or kidney cancer. CDR3s include the opening cysteine and the closing phenylalanine or tryptophan. D genes are given only for firm matches. The size entry is marked missing in some rows and otherwise reads once, few, many or a size class.

size	V	D	J	DNA	CDR3
.	TRBV4-2	TRBD1	TRBJ1-3	TGTGCCAGCAGCCAGGGACAGGGGCGGAGAAACACCATATATTTT	CASSQGQGRRNTIYF
.	TRBV6-5	.	TRBJ1-1	TGTGCCAGCAGTTACTCTCAGGCCTGGTTGGCTGAAGCTTTCTTT	CASSYSQAWLAEAFF
.	TRBV20-1	.	TRBJ1-2	TGCAGCTGCGAGACCTATGGCTACACCTTC	CSCETYGYTF
once	TRBV2	.	TRBJ2-3	TGTGCCAGCAGTGAAGCTCGCGGGAGCACAGATACGCAGTATTTT	CASSEARGSTDTQYF
.	TRBV20-1	.	TRBJ1-1	TGCAGTGCCTCCGGGGTTGAAGCTTTCTTT	CSASGVEAFF
.	TRBV19	.	TRBJ2-5	TGTGCCAGTAGTATAGATGGGCTCGGGGAGACCCAGTACTTC	CASSIDGLGETQYF
.	TRBV4-1	TRBD1	TRBJ1-1	TGCGCCAGCAGCCAAGACACAGGGGGCGCGGAAGCTTTCTTT	CASSQDTGGAEAFF
.	TRBV15	.	TRBJ2-5	TGTGCCACCAGCAGAGATACCGGGACTGGCGAGACCCAGTACTTC	CATSRDTGTGETQYF
.	TRBV18	.	TRBJ1-4	TGTGCCAGCTCAGTTAACTGGCAGGCGGGGAATGAAAAACTGTTTTTT	CASSVNWQAGNEKLFF
few	TRBV5-1	.	TRBJ2-5	TGCGCCAGCAGCTTGGTGGAGGGGGTAGAGACCCAGTACTTC	CASSLVEGVETQYF
.	TRBV5-6	.	TRBJ2-7	TGTGCCAGCAGCCGGTGGGACCTACCCTACGAGCAGTACTTC	CASSRWDLPYEQYF
.	TRBV18	.	TRBJ1-4	TGTGCCAGCTCACCAAGAGGTCTTGAAAAACTGTTTTTT	CASSPRGLEKLFF
.	TRBV7-2	.	TRBJ2-7	TGTGCCAGCAGCTACAGACCGCCCGAGGCATCAAGCTCCTACGAGCAGTACTTC	CASSYRPPEASSSYEQYF
few	TRBV28	.	TRBJ1-1	TGTGCCAGCAGCCAATCCCAGGGTTGGGCTTTCTTT	CASSQSQGWAFF
.	TRBV4-1	.	TRBJ1-5	TGCGCCAGCAGCCAAGAAACTTTGGGGGGTCAGCCCCAGCATTTT	CASSQETLGGQPQHF
.	TRBV5-1	.	TRBJ2-3	TGCGCCAGCAGCTCTTCAGGTTTCCAAAGGGCAGATACGCAGTATTTT	CASSSSGFQRADTQYF
.	TRBV19	.	TRBJ1-1	TGTGCCAGCCCTATGGTGAACCTGAACACTGAAGCTTTCTTT	CASPMVNLNTEAFF
.	TRBV6-6	.	TRBJ2-5	TGTGCCAGCAGCAGGGGGGGGACCCAGTACTTC	CASSRGGTQYF
.	TRBV28	.	TRBJ2-3	TGTGCCAGCAGTTTAATCGGCAGGGTCGCAGATACGCAGTATTTT	CASSLIGRVADTQYF
.	TRBV10-1	TRBD1	TRBJ1-5	TGCGCCAGCACCCCCGGACAGGGAGAGTTATTGGCTTGTCAGCCCCAGCATTTT	CASTPGQGELLACQPQHF
.	TRBV6-6	.	TRBJ2-5	TGTGCCAGCTCCCCACCGGCGCAAGAGACCCAGTACTTC	CASSPPAQETQYF
.	TRBV6-6	TRBD1	TRBJ1-1	TGTGCCAGCAGGGACCGACAGGGTGGGACTGAAGCTTTCTTT	CASRDRQGGTEAFF
.	TRBV5-1	TRBD1	TRBJ2-7	TGCGCCAGCACCATACGACAGGGACCCTCCGAGCAGTACTTC	CASTIRQGPSEQYF
.	TRBV5-5	TRBD1	TRBJ2-7	TGTGCCAGCAGCTTGGAGTTATTGGGACAGGGCAACGACGAGCAGTACTTC	CASSLELLGQGNDEQYF
few	TRBV19	.	TRBJ2-1	TGTGCCAGTAGTCCCTGGACACATTACAATGAGCAGTTCTTC	CASSPWTHYNEQFF
.	TRBV28	.	TRBJ2-5	TGTGCCACGGGACATTTGGGGTTAAGAGAAGTTAAGTGGGGGCGTCTCCTGCAAGAGACCCAGTACTTC	CATGHLGLREVKWGRLLQETQYF
.	TRBV13	TRBD1	TRBJ2-5	TGTGCCAGCAGCAGGGACAGCCAAGAGACCCAGTACTTC	CASSRDSQETQYF
.	TRBV6-6	.	TRBJ1-5	TGTGCCAGCACCGACCGAGGGGCGAGCAATCAGCCCCAGCATTTT	CASTDRGASNQPQHF
.	TRBV29-1	.	TRBJ1-6	TGCAGCGTTGAAGTAGAACTTAATTCACCCCTCCACTTT	CSVEVELNSPLHF
.	TRBV19	.	TRBJ2-3	TGTGCCAGTAGTATAGGATGGGGATTCACAGATACGCAGTATTTT	CASSIGWGFTDTQYF
.	TRBV9	TRBD2	TRBJ2-3	TGTGCCAGCAGCGCTAGACTAGCGGGGGGCCCAGATACGCAGTATTTT	CASSARLAGGPDTQYF
.	TRBV6-5	.	TRBJ1-5	TGTGCCAGCAGCCCCTCGCAGGGTCAGCCCCAGCATTTT	CASSPSQGQPQHF
.	TRBV5-5	.	TRBJ2-3	TGTGCCAGCAGCTTGGCTGGGAGCCTCACAGATACGCAGTATTTT	CASSLAGSLTDTQYF
.	TRBV6-5	.	TRBJ2-7	TGTGCCAGCAGTTACTCAGGTGCCCGAACCACCTACGAGCAGTACTTC	CASSYSGARTTYEQYF
.	TRBV7-3	.	TRBJ1-6	TGTGCCAGCAGCTTATTGAAGGGCCCCCTCCACTTT	CASSLLKGPLHF
.	TRBV27	.	TRBJ1-4	TGTGCCAGCGCCCCGATAGTGACATCGGAAAAACTGTTTTTT	CASAPIVTSEKLFF
.	TRBV5-1	.	TRBJ1-5	TGCGCCAGCAGCTTTATAAGGACAGACGAGGGTCAGCCCCAGCATTTT	CASSFIRTDEGQPQHF
.	TRBV10-3	.	TRBJ1-3	TGTGCCATCAGTGCTGAAGGCTCTGGAAACACCATATATTTT	CAISAEGSGNTIYF
.	TRBV9	TRBD1	TRBJ1-2	TGTGCCAGCAGCGTAGATGGGACAGGATCAAATAACTATGGCTACACCTTC	CASSVDGTGSNNYGYTF
.	TRBV6-1	.	TRBJ2-3	TGTGCCAGCAAGGACTCCTCAGATACGCAGTATTTT	CASKDSSDTQYF
.	TRBV23-1	.	TRBJ2-3	TGCGCCAGCAGCCTTAATGAGGACCCCCCCCAAACAGATACGCAGTATTTT	CASSLNEDPPQTDTQYF